Listed below are T cell receptor beta chains from one sample, sequenced in a study of blood T cell repertoires in COVID-19. Repertoires were generated with immunoSEQ multiplex PCR, while TCRdb's copy carries only in-frame clones and drops some. The repertoire holds a few hundred thousand clones, with around 80% as singletons. The sequenced sample was peripheral blood. The source of these receptors is a man aged 45-65 years with active or convalescent COVID-19. Each CDR3 is given with its conserved first and last residue. Each record gives: J gene, D gene, V gene, clone size, CDR3 DNA, CDR3 protein. D genes are given only for firm matches. The size field is filled for only some rows; it gives once, few, many or a size class.

>TRBJ2-3|TRBD1|TRBV7-2|NA
TGTGCCAGCAGCTTACTCTGGACAGGAGACACAGATACGCAGTATTTT
CASSLLWTGDTDTQYF
>TRBJ1-5|NA|TRBV6-5|NA
TGTGCCAGCAGCTATAATCAGCCCCAGCATTTT
CASSYNQPQHF
>TRBJ1-2|NA|TRBV6-6|NA
TGTGCCAGCAGTTACTCATCGGGGGGAAGCCCGGGCTACACCTTC
CASSYSSGGSPGYTF
>TRBJ2-7|TRBD2|TRBV13|NA
TGTGCCAGCAGCTCGGTCTCTAGCGGGAGTTCCTACGAGCAGTACTTC
CASSSVSSGSSYEQYF
>TRBJ1-1|TRBD1|TRBV5-1|NA
TGCGCCAGCAGCCTCATACGGACAGGACCGATGAACACTGAAGCTTTCTTT
CASSLIRTGPMNTEAFF
>TRBJ2-7|TRBD1|TRBV18|NA
TGTGCCAGCTCACGTCGGGGACAGGGGGGCGAGCAGTACTTC
CASSRRGQGGEQYF
>TRBJ2-3|TRBD2|TRBV9|once
TGTGCCAGCAGCGTCAGCGGGGGGGGGTCTACGCAGTATTTT
CASSVSGGGSTQYF
>TRBJ1-4|TRBD1|TRBV7-9|NA
TGTGCCAGCAGCGGCGGGACAGTTAGGGAAAAACTGTTTTTT
CASSGGTVREKLFF
>TRBJ2-1|TRBD2|TRBV2|NA
TGTGCCAGAGCCCGCGGGAGCTCCTACAATGAGCAGTTCTTC
CARARGSSYNEQFF
>TRBJ1-5|NA|TRBV5-1|NA
TGCGCCAGCAGCTTTTTTAGCTCCTATAGCAATCAGCCCCAGCATTTT
CASSFFSSYSNQPQHF
>TRBJ2-1|TRBD2|TRBV4-1|NA
TGCGCCAGCAGCCAAGTTAGCGGGGGGCGATACAATGAGCAGTTCTTC
CASSQVSGGRYNEQFF
>TRBJ1-5|NA|TRBV11-2|few
TGTGCCAGCAGCTTAGATCAGCAGGTTAGCAATCAGCCCCAGCATTTT
CASSLDQQVSNQPQHF
>TRBJ1-2|TRBD1|TRBV6-1|once
TGTGCCAGCAGCCCGGGACAGGCTTATGGCTACACCTTC
CASSPGQAYGYTF
>TRBJ1-1|TRBD1|TRBV19|few
TGTGCCAGTAGTCCGCGACAGGGGGGTCACACTGAAGCTTTCTTT
CASSPRQGGHTEAFF
>TRBJ1-1|NA|TRBV18|NA
TGTGCCAGCTCATCTACAGGGCGTCACACTGAAGCTTTCTTT
CASSSTGRHTEAFF
>TRBJ2-5|NA|TRBV19|NA
TGTGCCAGTAGTCGGACGGGGGAGACCCAGTACTTC
CASSRTGETQYF
>TRBJ2-7|TRBD1|TRBV18|few
TGTGCCAGCTCACCACTGGACAGGGGCGAGCAGTACTTC
CASSPLDRGEQYF
>TRBJ1-2|NA|TRBV4-1|NA
TGCGCCAGCAGCCAAGAGGTCAGGGAGGGGGAAGGCTACACCTTC
CASSQEVREGEGYTF
>TRBJ2-7|TRBD1|TRBV10-3|few
TGTGCCACCCAGACAGGGGGCTACGAGCAGTACTTC
CATQTGGYEQYF
>TRBJ1-1|NA|TRBV5-1|NA
TGCGCCAGCAGCGGCAGGGGGAACACTGAAGCTTTCTTT
CASSGRGNTEAFF
>TRBJ1-2|NA|TRBV2|few
TGTGCCAGCACCAAAGGACAGCCAGAGGGGGGCTACACCTTC
CASTKGQPEGGYTF
>TRBJ2-7|TRBD2|TRBV9|NA
TGTGCCAGCAGCGTAGGCGGGAGCGCCTACGAGCAGTACTTC
CASSVGGSAYEQYF
>TRBJ2-3|NA|TRBV6-6|NA
TGTGCCAGCAGTTCTCAGACAGGACGCACAGATACGCAGTATTTT
CASSSQTGRTDTQYF
>TRBJ1-4|NA|TRBV2|NA
TGTGCCAGCAGTGCGCGGACATTTGCAACTAATGAAAAACTGTTTTTT
CASSARTFATNEKLFF
>TRBJ1-6|NA|TRBV18|few
TGTGCCAGCTCACGGGCAGGGGAATATAATTCACCCCTCCACTTT
CASSRAGEYNSPLHF
>TRBJ1-1|NA|TRBV18|once
TGTGCCAGCTCACCACAGGCCGCCGGGGGCACTGAAGCTTTCTTT
CASSPQAAGGTEAFF
>TRBJ1-3|NA|TRBV4-2|NA
TGTGCCAGCAGCCTAAGGGGTAAGGGGATGAGCTCTGGAAACACCATATATTTT
CASSLRGKGMSSGNTIYF
>TRBJ2-7|NA|TRBV6-5|NA
TGTGCCAGCAGGCAGGGTCCCTACGAGCAGTACTTC
CASRQGPYEQYF
>TRBJ1-2|TRBD1|TRBV12-3/TRBV12-4|NA
TGTGCCAGCCGGCGGGACAGGGGGTATGGCTACACCTTC
CASRRDRGYGYTF